Detailed here is one TCR beta chain. What it binds is not known. Everyone who donated was a healthy bone marrow donor. This sample was included in a study of cytomegalovirus exposure and HLA in healthy donors. Study details: Assignment to the Caucasian-associated ancestry cluster applied to roughly 80% of the 350 to 500 genotyped donors.

The germline gives CDR1 LNHDA, CDR2 SQIVND (reference sequence). The V and J ends lost 9 bases and 1 base respectively, with 12 bases between them. The CDR3 runs 14 residues. Whole-study findings and limits: In vitro checks showed that a few CMV-associated chains really do target CMV antigens. Later findings reportedly placed an Asian-associated ancestry cluster below the approximately 650-donor mean for N-insertions.

This PCR relied on a set of 60 Vbeta primers and 13 Jbeta primers. Data came from immunoSEQ multiplex PCR; TCRdb stores just in-frame clones and leaves some out. The table shows about 120,000 clones, with approximately 81% occurring only once. The TCR sequence derives from a young man in good health and CMV-seropositive. The sequencing input was PBMCs. The rearrangement joins TRBV19 to TRBJ2-2; D might be TRBD2 (5 bases). In DNA form, the CDR3 reads TGTGCCAGACGGACCGGGAAGAACACCGGGGAGCTGTTTTTT. This encodes CARRTGKNTGELFF.